The table lists the clone carrying this T cell receptor (beta chain) with many counts. Trimming at V came to 0 bases and at J to 5 bases, leaving 8 bases not matched to a gene. This CDR3 is 17 amino acids long. Germline V gives CDR1 SGHRS, CDR2 YFSETQ. Molecular barcoding with unique molecular identifiers was used for the TCRbeta library. TCRdb fed the PCR reads into MiXCR, producing one record per CDR3 protein. Counted here are under 300,000 distinct CDR3 sequences, more than 7.5% occurring once; the ten biggest clones make up about 4.9%. This specimen belongs to a study of T-cell reconstitution after alpha-beta-depleted transplantation in children.

This material consisted of PBMCs from the stem cell graft donor, taken from the stem cell graft. The chain carries TRBV5-1 and TRBJ2-3, with 11 bases identical to TRBD1. This clonotype was obtained from a human donor who donated a stem cell graft to a child with SCID. The CDR3, as DNA: TGCGCCAGCAGCTTGGGGCGGACAGGGGGCGTACGAGATACGCAGTATTTT. Protein: CASSLGRTGGVRDTQYF.